There are a few counts of the clone carrying this T cell receptor beta chain. Its antigen is not known. This entry is derived from a study of vaccination and CD4 T cells after COVID-19. For the study at large: Nasal swab PCR had shown SARS-CoV-2 positivity in the convalescent patients (roughly 10 mild cases, one severe case). Convalescent donors totaled six males and four females, including two who were Hispanic.

This CDR3 spans 14 amino acids. Germline V gives CDR1 LNHDA, CDR2 SQIVND (reference sequence). The ends were cut back, 0 bases at V and 3 bases at J, with 7 bases in the middle. Treatment denoted: roughly 11-day PBMC culture with coronavirus spike peptide pools or control peptides (ViraFEST assay). Scientists ran DNA taken from cultured CD4+ T cells through the Oncomine TCR Beta short-read assay for sequencing. Once CD4+ T cells had been cultured, genomic DNA was extracted from them. TCRdb re-derived calls from the PCR reads in MiXCR, one entry per CDR3 protein. The profile shows fewer than 15,000 distinct CDR3 sequences, about two fifths of them singletons.

The clonotype was recovered from a human donor who had recovered from COVID-19. The chain carries TRBV19 and TRBJ2-3, with no clear D. The sequenced sample consisted of CD4+ T cells from blood, cultured in vitro. The CDR3 nucleotides read TGTGCCAGTAGTATAGACCACTCAACAGATACGCAGTATTTT. The encoded protein is CASSIDHSTDTQYF.